This T cell receptor (beta chain) is from a study of cytomegalovirus exposure and HLA in healthy donors. Findings and limits, study-wide: Roughly 170 TCR beta chains were listed as cytomegalovirus-associated. Confirmation in vitro established that three CMV-associated chains were specific for CMV antigens. The classifier, whose performance was assessed in both the original and validation cohorts, reportedly diagnosed cytomegalovirus status with high specificity and sensitivity.

The assay was immunoSEQ multiplex PCR, and TCRdb's table has in-frame clones only and misses some. The sample has over 250,000 clones, 65% to 90% seen once. Points on this clone: Its target is unknown.

CDR1 is SNHLY and CDR2 is FYNNEI in the germline V gene. V trimming: 7 bases; J trimming: 6 bases; junction bases outside the gene matches: 23. The CDR3 is made up of 19 amino acids. The donors were in the roughly 120-subject validation cohort, distinct from the approximately 610-subject first cohort. The TCR comes from a woman in her late teens or twenties in good health and CMV-seronegative. Input material: PBMCs. J is TRBJ2-7 and V is TRBV2; 11 bases line up with TRBD2. The CDR3 nucleotides are TGTGCCAGCATGTGGCCGGGACTAGCGGAGCGGACAGTAGTGAGCGAGCAGTACTTC. Protein product: CASMWPGLAERTVVSEQYF.